The 10 T cell receptor beta chains listed next were all sequenced from one sample in a study of shared clonotypes between healthy human individuals. Terminally differentiated effector memory CD45RA+ cells were excluded from the naive CD8 cells, which were CD45RO-negative and positively selected for CCR7. TCRdb's table, derived via immunoSEQ multiplex PCR, lists solely in-frame clones and lacks some. The data show approximately 840,000 clones, around 96% seen once. Material: naive CD8+ T cells sorted from blood. The receptors shown here come from a man in his thirties or forties in good health.

The rearrangement links TRBV4-1 to TRBJ2-3, with 8 bases lining up with TRBD2. J was trimmed by 4 bases and V by 7 bases; bases with no gene match: 4. The germline V gene encodes CDR1 MGHRA and CDR2 YSYEKL. CDR3 length equals 13 residues. The CDR3 DNA is TGCGCCAGCATGAGCGGGAGCGCAGATACGCAGTATTTT. It is translated as CASMSGSADTQYF.

Comment on this clone: Other nucleotide sequences from this sample produce the same CDR3. The V and J genes are TRBV20-1 and TRBJ1-1, with unresolved D. The CDR3 sequence is 11 residues long. CDR1 is DFQATT and CDR2 is SNEGSKA in the germline V gene (reference sequence). Deletions cut 0 bases from V and 5 bases from J, with 4 bases between. The CDR3 loop is CSARDYTEAFF. In DNA form, the CDR3 reads TGCAGTGCTAGAGACTATACTGAAGCTTTCTTT.

The V and J genes are TRBV27 and TRBJ2-7; 8 bases are a match to TRBD2. This CDR3 region has 15 residues. Per the germline V gene, CDR1 is MNHEY and CDR2 is SMNVEV (reference sequence). V was clipped by 2 bases and J by 2 bases; unmatched bases: 5. The chain's CDR3 is CASSLAVAGTYEQYF. The CDR3 coding sequence is TGTGCCAGCAGTTTAGCGGTAGCGGGAACCTACGAGCAGTACTTC.

The chain uses TRBV9 and TRBJ2-3, with D possibly called TRBD1 or TRBD2 (5 bases each). The CDR3 consists of 18 residues. Trimming removed 0 bases from V and 0 bases from J, with 17 bases in between. Germline V lookup: CDR1 SGDLS, CDR2 YYNGEE. The CDR3 DNA follows: TGTGCCAGCAGCGTAGCTCCAGGTTGGGGGTCTAGCACAGATACGCAGTATTTT. Translating gives CASSVAPGWGSSTDTQYF.

The chain joins TRBV11-2 to TRBJ2-1, with 7 bases aligning to TRBD2. This CDR3 spans 13 amino acids. V shed 1 base, J shed 6 bases, and the junction held 0 bases outside the gene matches. CDR1 and CDR2 (germline): SGHAT, FQNNGV. The CDR3 protein is CASSLGLANEQFF. The CDR3 nucleotides are TGTGCCAGCAGCTTAGGACTAGCCAATGAGCAGTTCTTC. The whole variable domain, filled in from reference TRBV11-2 and TRBJ2-1, reads EAGVAQSPRYKIIEKRQSVAFWCNPISGHATLYWYQQILGQGPKLLIQFQNNGVVDDSQLPKDRFSAERLKGVDSTLKIQPAKLEDSAVYLCASSLGLANEQFFGPGTRLTVL.

V gene TRBV19 combines with J gene TRBJ2-1; D unresolved. The germline V and J ends were trimmed by 3 bases and 7 bases, with 13 bases remaining between them. The CDR3 consists of 14 residues. Per the germline V gene, CDR1 is LNHDA and CDR2 is SQIVND (reference sequence). The CDR3 coding sequence is TGTGCCAGTAGTATTCTCCCTCAAGGGAATGAGCAGTTCTTC. Amino acid sequence: CASSILPQGNEQFF.

In regard to this clone: This specimen includes other DNA sequences encoding the same CDR3. The genes are TRBV7-7 and TRBJ2-7; TRBD1 matches at 11 bases. V dropped 6 bases and J dropped 4; count of bases not matched to a gene: 5. The CDR3 loop spans 14 amino acids. Germline assignment: CDR1 SSHAT and CDR2 FNYEAQ (reference sequence). Written as DNA, the CDR3 is TGTGCCAGCAGTTTCGGGACAGGGGGATACGAGCAGTACTTC. Translating gives CASSFGTGGYEQYF.

This clone was recorded only once. This chain uses TRBV27 with TRBJ2-7, with D hard to call. The germline gives CDR1 MNHEY, CDR2 SMNVEV (reference sequence). The CDR3 extends over 13 amino acids. The V gene lost 6 bases and the J gene lost 3 bases, with 12 bases spanning the gap. CDR3 coding DNA: TGTGCCAGCAGCCGCGGCCCGGGCTACGAGCAGTACTTC. The encoded protein is CASSRGPGYEQYF.

The chain combines TRBV5-8 with TRBJ2-3; 9 positions agree with TRBD2. The CDR3 totals 15 residues. Germline trimming cut 2 bases from V and 1 base from J; bases unmatched to any gene: 2. Germline V lookup: CDR1 SGHTS, CDR2 YDEGEE. The CDR3 protein is CASSFRTSGTDTQYF. The CDR3, as DNA: TGTGCCAGCAGCTTTCGGACTAGCGGCACAGATACGCAGTATTTT.

The gene calls are TRBV13 and TRBJ1-5, with D uncertain. The germline V gene has CDR1 PRHDT and CDR2 FYEKMQ (reference sequence). Trimming took 2 bases from V and 3 from J, leaving 8 bases between them. The CDR3 spans 14 residues. The CDR3 here is CASSLLGSNQPQHF. The CDR3 DNA sequence: TGTGCCAGCAGCTTATTGGGGTCCAATCAGCCCCAGCATTTT. Based on the CDR3 plus reference TRBV13 and TRBJ1-5, the full variable domain is AAGVIQSPRHLIKEKRETATLKCYPIPRHDTVYWYQQGPGQDPQFLISFYEKMQSDKGSIPDRFSAQQFSDYHSELNMSSLELGDSALYFCASSLLGSNQPQHFGDGTRLSIL.